This TCR beta chain originates from a study of beta chain features in type 1 diabetes. Overall study results and limits: Sequencing from cDNA could over-represent high-TCR-expressing cells. Researchers report that Type 1 diabetes patients had moderately but significantly shorter TCRB CDR3s across all four CD4+ subsets.

CD4+ naive, central memory, regulatory and stem cell-like memory cells were sorted via CD45RO/CCR7/CD25/CD127/CD95/CD27. Sorted populations all had greater than 95% purity. As to this clone: What it binds is not known.

Germline V lookup: CDR1 SGDLS, CDR2 YYNGEE. The CDR3 spans 13 residues. Trimming stripped 6 bases from V and 4 bases from J, with 13 bases between. Expressed TCRB transcripts were sequenced because the entire RNA isolate underwent reverse transcription. TCRdb keeps only in-frame clones here, not all; method: immunoSEQ multiplex PCR. The sample has 630,000 or so clones, roughly an eighth seen once. Sequenced input: naive CD4+ T cells from blood. The chain is built from TRBV9 and TRBJ1-2; the D is unclear. The sequence derives from a man between 18 and 29 years old with type 1 diabetes. The CDR3 coding sequence is TGTGCCAGCAAGGATGGTGGAAGCTATGGCTACACCTTC. Translation: CASKDGGSYGYTF.